This T cell receptor beta chain was recovered during a study of blood T cells in healthy people across ages. The CDR3 runs 16 residues. CDR1 and CDR2 from the germline V gene are KGHSH and LQKENI. Note on this clonotype: Antigen specificity is unknown. One end of the junction does not line up with germline, which may come from a read error.

The authors ran a second PCR of roughly 7 to 11 cycles using a sample-barcoded 5' primer and a J-beta primer mix. The template-switch adaptor, which had 12 random nucleotides, put a tag on each cDNA molecule. All samples yielded 3 million or more CDR3-containing paired-end reads. From the 5' RACE reads, TCRdb called clonotypes with MiXCR, one entry per CDR3 protein. The table has about 1.1 million distinct CDR3 sequences, 35% to 40% seen once. Whole-study results and caveats: Aged donors had fewer naive CD4+ cells and lower diversity than long-lived donors. Age showed a roughly linear inverse relationship with TCR beta diversity per million T cells.

The sequenced sample was blood. The TCR sequence derives from a man younger than 35 in good health. The rearrangement links TRBV18 to TRBJ1-4; 11 nucleotides match TRBD1. The CDR3 DNA reads TGTGCCGGCTCATCTGGACAGGGGGCACAGAACGAAAAACTGTTTTTT. Protein: CAGSSGQGAQNEKLFF.